Below are 21 T cell receptor beta chains sequenced from a single sample in a study of T-cell reconstitution after alpha-beta-depleted transplantation in children. Preparation of the TCRbeta library involved a method that used unique molecular identifiers. TCRdb used MiXCR to reprocess the PCR reads, holding one entry per CDR3 protein. This repertoire shows 550,000 to 600,000 distinct CDR3 sequences, under 25% found once; its top ten account for roughly 14%. The sample consisted of PBMCs, mostly from graft donor cells, taken 360 days after TCRalphabeta/CD19-depleted stem cell transplant. These receptors all stem from a boy under two years old who had a stem cell transplant for acute myeloid leukemia, so the T cells may come from the graft donor.

The chain combines TRBV12-3 or TRBV12-4 with TRBJ1-2; no clear D gene. The CDR3 contains 11 residues. The V gene lost 6 bases and the J gene lost 3 bases, with 5 bases spanning the gap. CDR3 DNA: TGTGCCAGCAGCACCCACTATGGCTACACCTTC. As protein: CASSTHYGYTF.

This clonotype was detected a few times. The genes are TRBV20-1 and TRBJ1-6; TRBD1 matches 9 bases. Per germline, CDR1 DFQATT and CDR2 SNEGSKA (reference sequence). The CDR3 runs 13 residues. V was pared by 1 base and J by 13 bases, with 5 bases of the junction left unmatched. The CDR3 DNA is TGCAGTGCTAGAGCCAGACAGGGGGGCCCCCTCCACTTT. Translation: CSARARQGGPLHF.

This clonotype occurred a few times. The CDR3 nucleotides are TGCAGTGCTATGGAGGTGGCAGGGAGGACAGATACGCAGTATTTT. It translates to CSAMEVAGRTDTQYF. The chain couples TRBV20-1 to TRBJ2-3; the D gene is possibly TRBD2 (6 bases). Germline CDR1 and CDR2: DFQATT and SNEGSKA (reference sequence). Trimming shortened V by 4 bases and J by 3 bases, and 17 bases separated the two germline ends. The CDR3 contains 15 residues.

This chain links TRBV7-3 with TRBJ1-6, with no clear D. This CDR3 comprises 13 residues. Per germline, CDR1 SGHTA and CDR2 FQGTGA. V was pared by 2 bases and J by 6 bases, with 5 bases between. The CDR3 coding sequence is TGTGCCAGCAGCTTATGGGGTAATTCACCCCTCCACTTT. Protein sequence: CASSLWGNSPLHF.

The rearrangement uses TRBV9 and TRBJ2-4; no clear D gene. CDR1 is SGDLS and CDR2 is YYNGEE in the germline V gene. V lost 0 bases and J 2 bases, leaving 12 bases between the germline ends. The CDR3 length is 16 residues. This CDR3 reads CASSVERKLTKNIQYF. As DNA, the CDR3 is TGTGCCAGCAGCGTAGAAAGAAAACTAACCAAAAACATTCAGTACTTC.

The chain recombines TRBV20-1 with TRBJ2-1; the match to TRBD1 covers 7 bases. CDR3 size: 16 residues. The junction had 6 bases not matched to a gene; V was cut back by 1 base and J by 0 bases. Germline CDR1 reads DFQATT; CDR2 reads SNEGSKA (reference sequence). CDR3 region: CSARAPQGYSYNEQFF. The CDR3, as DNA: TGCAGTGCTAGAGCGCCACAGGGGTACTCCTACAATGAGCAGTTCTTC.

This clonotype showed up just a few times. The chain combines TRBV12-3 or TRBV12-4 with TRBJ2-6; maybe TRBD1 (6 bases). CDR3 size: 17 residues. Between the trimmed V and J ends, which lost 3 bases and 0 bases, there was a span of 12 bases. The CDR3 loop is CASSFLTGTSGANVLTF. As DNA, the CDR3 is TGTGCCAGCAGTTTCCTGACAGGAACCTCTGGGGCCAACGTCCTGACTTTC.

This clonotype occurred a few times. The chain carries TRBV20-1 and TRBJ2-3; tentatively, D is TRBD1 or TRBD2 (5 bases each). The ends were cut back, 5 bases at V and 4 bases at J, with 16 bases in the middle. CDR1 is DFQATT and CDR2 is SNEGSKA in the germline V gene (reference sequence). The CDR3 consists of 14 residues. The CDR3 protein is CSAEGGGASDTQYF. The CDR3 nucleotides are TGCAGTGCTGAAGGTGGGGGAGCCTCAGATACGCAGTATTTT.

The chain combines TRBV28 with TRBJ1-5; no clear D. V lost 3 bases and J lost 6, with 9 bases in between. Looked up from germline, CDR1 is MDHEN and CDR2 is SYDVKM. The CDR3 totals 13 residues. CDR3 nucleotides: TGTGCCAGCAGTTTTGGGAAATCTCAGCCCCAGCATTTT. It encodes CASSFGKSQPQHF.

The chain uses TRBV7-9 and TRBJ2-3; 7 bases match TRBD2. CDR1 and CDR2 (germline): SEHNR, FQNEAQ (reference sequence). The CDR3 has 16 residues. J lost 0 bases, V lost 1 base, and 4 bases had no gene match. DNA of the CDR3: TGTGCCAGCAGCTTAGGAAAGCGGGGCAGCACAGATACGCAGTATTTT. It is translated as CASSLGKRGSTDTQYF.

This clonotype has more than one count but fewer than ten. CDR3 coding DNA: TGTGCCATCAGTGAGTCCATTCTCTCTAGCTCCTACAATGAGCAGTTCTTC. Translating gives CAISESILSSSYNEQFF. The chain carries TRBV10-3 and TRBJ2-1; D gene unclear. CDR3 length: 17 amino acids. Trimming stripped 0 bases from V and 0 bases from J, with 12 bases between. Germline CDR1 and CDR2: ENHRY and SYGVKD.

This clonotype was found many times. This chain connects TRBV11-2 to TRBJ2-7, with D perhaps matching TRBD2 (6 bases). There are 17 residues in the CDR3. Germline V gene data show CDR1 as SGHAT and CDR2 as FQNNGV. Trimming shortened V by 4 bases and J by 0 bases, and 19 bases separated the two germline ends. DNA for the CDR3: TGTGCCAGCAGCTCTGGGGGAGGTGGAGGTCGCTCCTACGAGCAGTACTTC. Translating it yields CASSSGGGGGRSYEQYF.

This clonotype turned up a few times. This chain links TRBV7-9 with TRBJ2-7; TRBD1 matches 7 bases. There are 14 residues in the CDR3. Germline CDR1 is SEHNR and CDR2 is FQNEAQ (reference sequence). With V trimmed by 5 bases and J by 5 bases, 9 bases remained unmatched. The CDR3 region is CASSQGRGIDEQYF. The CDR3 DNA reads as TGTGCCAGCAGCCAGGGCAGGGGGATAGACGAGCAGTACTTC.

The chain uses TRBV12-3 or TRBV12-4 and TRBJ2-1; TRBD2 aligns across 7 bases. The CDR3 sequence is 13 residues long. V lost 3 bases to trimming and J lost 9 bases; unmatched junction nucleotides: 5. The CDR3 region is CASSFGPGGEQFF. In DNA form, the CDR3 reads TGTGCCAGCAGTTTCGGCCCGGGGGGTGAGCAGTTCTTC.

This clonotype has just a few counts. This rearrangement joins TRBV5-1 to TRBJ2-1; TRBD2 aligns across 14 bases. This CDR3 region has 16 residues. CDR1 is SGHRS and CDR2 is YFSETQ in the germline V gene. V was clipped by 1 base and J by 8 bases; unmatched bases: 5. For the CDR3, the DNA is TGCGCCAGCAGCTTGTCCCCGACTAGCGGGGGGGATGAGCAGTTCTTC. This codes for CASSLSPTSGGDEQFF.

The J gene is TRBJ2-1, the V gene TRBV27, with 8 nucleotides matching TRBD2. Germline-derived CDR1 and CDR2 are MNHEY and SMNVEV (reference sequence). V trimming: 7 bases; J trimming: 5 bases; junction bases outside the gene matches: 10. The CDR3 contains 15 residues. In DNA form, the CDR3 reads TGTGCCAGCAACAGACGACTAGCGCTAGACAATGAGCAGTTCTTC. It translates to CASNRRLALDNEQFF.

This clonotype has at least ten counts. The DNA of the CDR3 is TGCAGTGCTAGTTCTCAGGGACTTGGCCGAAATTCACCCCTCCACTTT. Translation gives CSASSQGLGRNSPLHF. The chain uses TRBV20-1 and TRBJ1-6; D may be TRBD1 (5 bases). The ends were cut back, 3 bases at V and 7 bases at J, with 19 bases in the middle. Germline CDR1 DFQATT, CDR2 SNEGSKA (reference sequence). This CDR3 has 16 residues.

The sample holds many counts of this clonotype. This chain joins TRBV12-3 or TRBV12-4 and TRBJ2-1, with D uncertain. The CDR3 totals 11 residues. The V and J ends lost 6 bases and 5 bases respectively, with 5 bases between them. The CDR3 spells CASSFNNEQFF. The DNA of the CDR3 is TGTGCCAGCAGCTTTAACAATGAGCAGTTCTTC.

The chain carries TRBV5-1 and TRBJ2-3; possible D gene TRBD2, 5 bases. The V gene's germline CDR1 is SGHRS and CDR2 YFSETQ. The CDR3 is 15 residues long. V was clipped by 3 bases and J by 3 bases, with 14 bases between them. The CDR3 is CASSYGDIFTDTQYF. Here the CDR3 DNA reads TGCGCCAGCAGCTACGGGGATATATTTACAGATACGCAGTATTTT.

The V and J genes are TRBV18 and TRBJ1-1; 7 nucleotides agree with TRBD1. Germline V gene sequence: CDR1 KGHSH, CDR2 LQKENI. V lost 1 base, J lost 5 bases, and 7 bases stayed unmatched. The CDR3 is 15 amino acids. The CDR3 nucleotides are TGTGCCAGCTCACCACAACAGGGGCGCCGGACTGAAGCTTTCTTT. The encoded protein is CASSPQQGRRTEAFF. Full variable domain (missing parts from reference TRBV18 and TRBJ1-1): NAGVMQNPRHLVRRRGQEARLRCSPMKGHSHVYWYRQLPEEGLKFMVYLQKENIIDESGMPKERFSAEFPKEGPSILRIQQVVRGDSAAYFCASSPQQGRRTEAFFGQGTRLTVV.

This clonotype appeared a few times. This chain connects TRBV24-1 to TRBJ2-7; TRBD1 matches at 10 bases. This CDR3 is 13 amino acids long. V shed 4 bases and J 6 bases; nucleotides not matched to a gene: 2. From germline, CDR1 is KGHDR and CDR2 SFDVKD. Written as DNA, the CDR3 is TGTGCCACCAGTGACGACAGGGGGCTCGAGCAGTACTTC. Translation gives CATSDDRGLEQYF.